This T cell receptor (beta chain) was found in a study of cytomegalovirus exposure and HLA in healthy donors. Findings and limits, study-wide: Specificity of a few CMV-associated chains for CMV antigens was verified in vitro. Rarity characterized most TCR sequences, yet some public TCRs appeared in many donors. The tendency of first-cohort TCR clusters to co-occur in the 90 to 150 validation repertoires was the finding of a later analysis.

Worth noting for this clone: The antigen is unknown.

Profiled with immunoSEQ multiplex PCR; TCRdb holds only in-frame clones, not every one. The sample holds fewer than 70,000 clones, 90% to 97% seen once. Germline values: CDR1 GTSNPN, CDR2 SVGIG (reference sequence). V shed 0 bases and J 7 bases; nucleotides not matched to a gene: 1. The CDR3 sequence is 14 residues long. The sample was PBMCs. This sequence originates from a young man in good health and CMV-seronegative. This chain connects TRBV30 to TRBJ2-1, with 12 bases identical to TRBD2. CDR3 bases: TGTGCCTGGAGTGTAGGGACTAGCGGGAATGAGCAGTTCTTC. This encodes CAWSVGTSGNEQFF.